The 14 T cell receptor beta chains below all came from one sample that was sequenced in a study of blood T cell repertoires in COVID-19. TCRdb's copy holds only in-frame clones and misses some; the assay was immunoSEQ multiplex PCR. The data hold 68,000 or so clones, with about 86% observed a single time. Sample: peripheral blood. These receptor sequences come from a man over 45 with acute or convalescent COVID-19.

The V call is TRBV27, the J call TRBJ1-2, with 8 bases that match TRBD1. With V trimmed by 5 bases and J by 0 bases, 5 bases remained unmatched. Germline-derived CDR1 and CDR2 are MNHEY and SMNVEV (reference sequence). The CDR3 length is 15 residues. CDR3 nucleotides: TGTGCCAGCAGTAGGGACAGGCCGACTAACTATGGCTACACCTTC. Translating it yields CASSRDRPTNYGYTF.

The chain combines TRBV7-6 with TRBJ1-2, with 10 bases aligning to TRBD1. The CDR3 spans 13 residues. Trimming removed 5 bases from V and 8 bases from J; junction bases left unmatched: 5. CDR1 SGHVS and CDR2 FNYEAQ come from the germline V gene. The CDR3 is CASSATGGGGYTF. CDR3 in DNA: TGTGCCAGCAGCGCGACAGGGGGCGGAGGCTACACCTTC.

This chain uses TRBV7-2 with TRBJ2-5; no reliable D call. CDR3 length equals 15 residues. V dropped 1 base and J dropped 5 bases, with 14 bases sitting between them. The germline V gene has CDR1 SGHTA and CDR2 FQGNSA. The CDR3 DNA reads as TGTGCCAGCAGCTTAGGTAACCTAGTCGGGGAGACCCAGTACTTC. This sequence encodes CASSLGNLVGETQYF.

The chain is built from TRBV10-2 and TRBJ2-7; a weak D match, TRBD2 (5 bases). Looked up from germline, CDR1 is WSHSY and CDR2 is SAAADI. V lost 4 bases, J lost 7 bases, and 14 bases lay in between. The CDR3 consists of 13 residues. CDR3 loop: CASSATSPGEQYF. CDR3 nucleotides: TGCGCCAGCAGTGCGACTTCCCCGGGGGAGCAGTACTTC.

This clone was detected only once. CDR3: CASRGQGYGYTF. Written as DNA, the CDR3 is TGTGCCAGCAGGGGACAGGGTTATGGCTACACCTTC. The chain uses TRBV6-5 and TRBJ1-2; 9 bases line up with TRBD1. Trimming took 6 bases from V and 5 from J; bases not matched to a gene: 1. Germline V gene lookup returns CDR1 MNHEY and CDR2 SVGAGI. This CDR3 contains 12 residues.

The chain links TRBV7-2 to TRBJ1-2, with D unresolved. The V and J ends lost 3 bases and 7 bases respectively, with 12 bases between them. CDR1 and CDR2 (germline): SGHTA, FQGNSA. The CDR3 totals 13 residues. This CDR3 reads CASSFQRDGGYTF. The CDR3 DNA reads TGTGCCAGCAGCTTCCAACGGGATGGTGGCTACACCTTC.

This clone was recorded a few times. Here the CDR3 DNA reads TGTGCCAGCAGCGTGGTCGGACAGACACAAGAGACCCAGTACTTC. Residues: CASSVVGQTQETQYF. The chain has TRBV9 and TRBJ2-5; D perhaps matches TRBD1 (6 bases). The V and J ends lost 2 bases and 2 bases respectively, with 13 bases between them. CDR1 SGDLS and CDR2 YYNGEE come from the germline V gene. This CDR3 is built from 15 residues.

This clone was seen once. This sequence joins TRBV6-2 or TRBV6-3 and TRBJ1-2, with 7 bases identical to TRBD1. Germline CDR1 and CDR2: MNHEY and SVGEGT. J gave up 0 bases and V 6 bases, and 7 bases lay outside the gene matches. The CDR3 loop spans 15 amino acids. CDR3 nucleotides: TGTGCCAGCAGCAACCGGGACAGCACTAACTATGGCTACACCTTC. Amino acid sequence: CASSNRDSTNYGYTF.

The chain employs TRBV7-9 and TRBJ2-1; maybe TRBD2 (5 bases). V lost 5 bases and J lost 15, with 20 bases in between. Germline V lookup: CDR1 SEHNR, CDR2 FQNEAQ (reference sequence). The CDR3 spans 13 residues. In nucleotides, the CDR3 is TGTGCCAGCAGCCGCGGAAGTGGGGAGAGAACGTTCTTC. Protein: CASSRGSGERTFF.

CDR3 amino acids: CASNTIGTSGLNEQFF. CDR3 bases: TGTGCCAGCAACACCATTGGGACTAGCGGGCTGAATGAGCAGTTCTTC. V usage is TRBV27 and J usage is TRBJ2-1; 12 bases are a match to TRBD2. Looked up from germline, CDR1 is MNHEY and CDR2 is SMNVEV (reference sequence). This CDR3 is built from 16 residues. The trim removed 7 bases at V and 7 bases at J, leaving 11 bases unmatched.

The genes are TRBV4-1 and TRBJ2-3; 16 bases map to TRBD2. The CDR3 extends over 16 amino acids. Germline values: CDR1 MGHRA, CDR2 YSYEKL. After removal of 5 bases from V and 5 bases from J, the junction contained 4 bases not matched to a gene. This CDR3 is CASSEGLAGGVDTQYF. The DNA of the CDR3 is TGCGCCAGCAGCGAGGGACTAGCGGGAGGGGTAGATACGCAGTATTTT.

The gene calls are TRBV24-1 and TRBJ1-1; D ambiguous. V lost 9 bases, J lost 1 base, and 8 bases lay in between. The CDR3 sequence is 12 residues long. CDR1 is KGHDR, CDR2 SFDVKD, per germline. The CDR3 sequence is CATRARNTEAFF. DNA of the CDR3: TGTGCCACCCGTGCGAGGAACACTGAAGCTTTCTTT.

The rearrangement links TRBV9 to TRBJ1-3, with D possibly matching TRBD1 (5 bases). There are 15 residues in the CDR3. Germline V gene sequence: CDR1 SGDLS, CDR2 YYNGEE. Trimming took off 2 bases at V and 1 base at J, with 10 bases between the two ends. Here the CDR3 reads CASSVSGVSGNTIYF. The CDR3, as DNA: TGTGCCAGCAGCGTGTCGGGGGTTTCTGGAAACACCATATATTTT.

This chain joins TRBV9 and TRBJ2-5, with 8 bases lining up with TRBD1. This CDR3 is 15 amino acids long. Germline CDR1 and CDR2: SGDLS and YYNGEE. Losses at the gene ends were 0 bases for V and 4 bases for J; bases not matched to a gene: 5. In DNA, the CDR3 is TGTGCCAGCAGCGTAGCGGGACAGGCTACAGAGACCCAGTACTTC. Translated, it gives CASSVAGQATETQYF.